The T cell receptor beta chain described here comes from a study of CD8 T cells in Susac syndrome. Study-level background: Clinical remission applied to under 10 sequenced Susac syndrome patients, and six had active disease.

Each Susac syndrome patient had definite or probable disease by recently defined criteria. TEMRA cells were FACS-enriched and CD8+ and CD4+ T cells negatively isolated. Study outcomes and limitations: When the CD4+ T cell repertoires of patients with Susac syndrome were examined, they did not show any clonal expansion.

RNA amounts of 0.5 to 1 ug underwent reverse transcription with random hexamers. One entry per CDR3 protein results from TCRdb running MiXCR on the immunoSEQ multiplex PCR reads. This table has 150,000 to 200,000 distinct CDR3 sequences, roughly 94% appearing once. As concerns this clonotype: The antigen is undetermined.

Material: CD4+ T cells from PBMCs. The clonotype originates from a human donor with Susac syndrome.

CDR3 region: CASSFGNTDTQYF. The CDR3, as DNA: TGTGCCAGCAGCTTCGGGAACACAGATACGCAGTATTTT. The chain combines TRBV7-6 with TRBJ2-3; a weak D match, TRBD2 (5 bases). CDR3 length equals 13 residues. Trimming stripped 3 bases from V and 2 bases from J, with 6 bases between. CDR1 is SGHVS and CDR2 is FNYEAQ in the germline V gene.